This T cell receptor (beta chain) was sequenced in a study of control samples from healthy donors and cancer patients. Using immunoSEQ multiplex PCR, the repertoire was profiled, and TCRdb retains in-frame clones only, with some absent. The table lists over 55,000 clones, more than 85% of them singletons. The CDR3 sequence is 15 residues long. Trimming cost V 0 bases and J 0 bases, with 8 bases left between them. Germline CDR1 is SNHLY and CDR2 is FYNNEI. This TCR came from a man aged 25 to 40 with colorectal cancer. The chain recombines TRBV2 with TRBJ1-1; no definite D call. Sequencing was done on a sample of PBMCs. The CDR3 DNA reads TGTGCCAGCAGTGAAGCAAGGGAAATGAACACTGAAGCTTTCTTT. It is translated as CASSEAREMNTEAFF.